This T cell receptor (beta chain) was captured by sequencing in a study of cytomegalovirus exposure and HLA in healthy donors (TCRdb year 2017). Notes on the research overall: In an earlier analysis of several hundred of the donors, about 270 Gb of sequence data and approximately 100 million unique TCR beta sequences from about 190 million T cells were reported. Roughly 300 gigabases of sequencing data and 70 million to 85 million unique TCR sequences were included in an early release covering about 620 HLA-typed donors. Of the 398 genotyped donors, about 80% fell in the genetic ancestry cluster associated with self-reported Caucasian donors. The study was designed to test whether signatures of past pathogen exposure could be identified by cataloging public T cell receptors. The study profiled the T cell repertoires of more than 500 subjects by immunosequencing and related them to cytomegalovirus serostatus. In addition to the first cohort of several hundred subjects, a separate validation cohort of 130 or so different subjects was used. The study combined high-throughput TCR immunosequencing, statistical association of individual TCRs with disease status, and machine learning to predict cytomegalovirus infection status. A later analysis re-examined previously published TCR beta repertoires from about 700 donors and added high-resolution HLA genotyping to investigate patterns of TCR occurrence. The later analysis used no new phenotypic data to find candidate immune exposures, relying instead on TCR beta sequences and their occurrence across donors. To decide whether each TCR beta V gene segment behaved as functional or pseudogenic, an earlier analysis of nearly 600 of the donors relied on high-throughput TCR beta sequencing. Donor age, sex, ethnicity and CMV serostatus were collected together with the repertoire data. Genome-wide SNP genotypes for about 65% of the roughly 670 donors were used in a later genetic analysis, which treated that subset as a discovery cohort. All discovery cohort repertoires had been generated on a single sequencing platform. Class I and class II HLA loci were covered by the typing at four-digit resolution. The number of donors typed differed by locus, with roughly 629-640 for A, B, C, DRB1 and DQB1, around 520 for DQA1, 606 for DPA1, and around 450 for DPB1. A few DR-DQ haplotypes were treated as single units for association and clustering because of strong linkage in the cohort. On average, around 240,000 unique TCR beta nucleotide sequences were sequenced per donor among fewer than 500 genotyped donors of the cohort, with around 19% of those sequences being non-productive. What the work shows at the level of the full study, not this receptor alone: Linkage disequilibrium might explain the correlated functional status among segregating V segments, but an unknown experimental factor could not be ruled out. HLA typing was unavailable for some donors at each locus, so association tests used only the typed subset. The classifier was reported to diagnose cytomegalovirus status with high specificity and sensitivity in both the original cohort and the validation cohort. When HLA alleles, especially DR and DQ, strongly co-occurred, TCR associations were difficult to assign to individual alleles. According to a later analysis, parvovirus B19, influenza, CMV and Epstein-Barr virus appeared linked to several top co-occurrence clusters. Because counts were too low, seventeen rarely observed V segments, including chromosome 9 orphons, were excluded from the earlier analysis of some 590 of the donors. An earlier analysis of around 600 of the donors showed that most TCR beta V segments appeared in productive rearrangements either about 87% or about 30% of the time, which broadly matched IMGT annotations. In a later analysis, HLA-associated TCR beta chains showed more clonal expansion and lower generation probabilities than non-associated chains that were equally common. The presence/absence analyses assumed that sequencing depth was roughly uniform across donors, and that assumption may not be true. The study listed 164 TCR beta chains as associated with cytomegalovirus. A further reported finding was that TCR beta sequences accurately predicted the HLA-A and HLA-B alleles for most subjects in the first cohort. This cohort had only TCR beta chains sequenced, and the lack of alpha or paired-chain data limited which features could be detected. Across donors, most TCR sequences were observed very rarely, whereas some public TCRs were present in many individuals. Some IMGT-functional V segments, including TRBV6-2 and TRBV6-3, could not be told apart with the 87-base-pair reads, so those segments were excluded. A group of highly shared sequence variants was considered likely to be a technical artifact of the sequencing pipeline. A later analysis associated about 17,000 TCR beta sequences with specific HLA alleles at a false discovery rate of 0.05. In a later analysis, TCR association rates were found to vary across HLA loci, with the most associated TCRs seen for DRB1 alleles and the fewest for HLA-C alleles. According to the authors, the approach could potentially be generalized to other disease states and immunological phenotypes. A few of the identified cytomegalovirus-associated TCR beta chains were confirmed in vitro to be specific for cytomegalovirus antigens. A later genetic analysis reported fewer N-insertions in productive TCRs among donors in an Asian-associated ancestry cluster than the roughly 670-donor mean. CMV serostatus was the only immune exposure information available for the cohort. An association between a missense DCLRE1C variant and V-gene and J-gene trimming of TCR beta chains was found in a later genetic analysis and replicated in an independent cohort. According to a later analysis, most CMV-associated TCR beta chains appeared to be HLA-restricted, and the HLA associations seemed to be driven largely by CMV exposure.

V sheds 0 bases and J sheds 8 bases, leaving 8 bases between their ends. The CDR3 goes from the cysteine to the phenylalanine over 13 residues. The retained sequence is limited to the CDR3, 39 bases, with the frame set at the first base. CDR1 and CDR2 are drawn from the germline V gene (reference sequence): MNHNY, SVGAGI. The method behind the library was the immunoSEQ multiplex PCR assay. For the multiplex PCR, a mixture combining 60 forward primers for TCR Vbeta segments and 13 reverse primers for TCR Jbeta segments was used. A multiplex PCR assay on genomic DNA amplified the CDR3 region of rearranged TCR beta genes. The amplified TCR beta libraries were sequenced on the Illumina HiSeq System as 87-base-pair reads. The original pipeline was this. A later analysis counted 75 million to 100 million unique TCR beta chains across the 550 to 800 repertoires, and some 12 million of these chains were shared by at least two donors. To remove PCR and sequencing errors, raw reads were error-corrected and collapsed into unique sequences using a nearest-neighbor algorithm that merged closely related sequences. CDR3 sequences were aligned to IMGT reference sequences to assign V, D and J gene segments. Each retained sequence needed at least a six-nucleotide match to both a V gene segment and a J gene segment. Rearrangements were classified as productive when the CDR3 lacked stop codons and remained in frame with V and J, and all other rearrangements were classified as non-productive. CDR3 was defined according to IMGT convention as the region running from the second conserved V-encoded cysteine to the conserved J-encoded phenylalanine. In an earlier analysis of around 640 of the donors, sequences lacking an unambiguous match to a single V gene segment were excluded. An earlier analysis of a few hundred of the donors classified V segments as functional when productive rearrangements were above 56.7% and as segregating when the standard deviation between donors was above 5%. A statistical classification framework was built to diagnose cytomegalovirus status from the catalog of TCR beta chain sequences. In a later analysis, TCR nucleotide sequences were compared against IMGT/GENE-DB human TR gene sequences so that V and J genes could be assigned. Using the TCRdist pipeline, a later analysis assigned CDR3 sequences along with most-parsimonious VDJ recombination scenarios. In a later analysis, each TCR beta chain was defined by its CDR3 amino acid sequence together with its V-gene family, and reads lacking a unique V-gene family were excluded. A later analysis removed 550 to 700 highly shared, low-generation-probability nucleotide sequences to deal with suspected cross-contamination and a sequencing artifact. In a later analysis, a clonal expansion index for each public chain was calculated from normalized within-repertoire ranks of inferred template counts. In a later analysis, generation probabilities were computed using a VDJ recombination model fitted to out-of-frame rearrangements, and the results were checked against IGoR. Hypergeometric tests were used in a later analysis to score TCR-TCR, TCR-HLA and TCR-CMV co-occurrence, with a repertoire-size bias correction applied to the TCR pairs. False discovery rates were estimated in a later analysis by permuting HLA or CMV assignments 20 times. In a later analysis, co-occurring TCRs were grouped using DBSCAN, and TCRdist sequence similarity was added for clustering within HLA-allele-positive subsets. Co-occurrence clustering excluded repertoires with fewer than 30,000 or more than 120,000 public chains, plus five with anomalous nucleotide sharing. TCRdb provides this immuneACCESS table in a form limited to in-frame rearrangements. Some clones are lacking; in checked studies, under half of them reflect an unresolved V gene, and why the rest are absent is not known. The D gene and trimming were derived from the DNA, and the V and J assignments and clone size from that table. The sample data list about 130,000 clones, and 65% to 75% of these were observed just once. Roughly 6.3% of the sample goes to the ten largest clones.

The cohort consisted of 650 to 700 healthy bone marrow donors. All cohort members were sampled while nominally healthy, although unrecorded immune exposures were likely present. The donor was CMV seropositive and belonged to the group of more than 250 seropositive cohort members. A peripheral blood sample was provided by each donor, and peripheral blood mononuclear cells were used for TCR beta sequencing. The Qiagen DNeasy Blood Extraction Kit was used to extract genomic DNA from the blood cell samples. With regard to this clone: What antigen it recognizes has not been identified. It has no much larger one-base neighbor in the sample; base qualities were not kept.

The chain is assembled from TRBV6-6 and TRBJ2-1; confidence is insufficient to name the D gene. Specimen: PBMCs. The clonotype originates from a woman between 50 and 59 years old in good health and CMV-seropositive. The CDR3 region reads CASSYSSIHEQFF. The bases read TGTGCCAGCAGTTACTCCAGTATCCATGAGCAGTTCTTC.